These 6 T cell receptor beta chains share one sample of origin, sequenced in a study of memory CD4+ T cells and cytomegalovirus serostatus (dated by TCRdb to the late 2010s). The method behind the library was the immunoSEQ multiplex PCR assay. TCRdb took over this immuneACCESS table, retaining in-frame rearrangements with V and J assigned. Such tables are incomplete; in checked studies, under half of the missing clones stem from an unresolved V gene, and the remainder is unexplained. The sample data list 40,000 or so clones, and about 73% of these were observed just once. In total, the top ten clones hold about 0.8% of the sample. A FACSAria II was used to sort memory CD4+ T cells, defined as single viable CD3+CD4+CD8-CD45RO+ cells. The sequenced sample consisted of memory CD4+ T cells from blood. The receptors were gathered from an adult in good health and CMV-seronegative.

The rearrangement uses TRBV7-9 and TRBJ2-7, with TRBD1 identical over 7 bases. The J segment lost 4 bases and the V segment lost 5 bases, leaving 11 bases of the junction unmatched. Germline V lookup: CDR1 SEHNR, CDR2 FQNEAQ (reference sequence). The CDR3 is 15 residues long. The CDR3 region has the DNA TGTGCCAGCAGCCCGAGTGGGACAGAAGCATACGAGCAGTACTTC. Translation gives CASSPSGTEAYEQYF.

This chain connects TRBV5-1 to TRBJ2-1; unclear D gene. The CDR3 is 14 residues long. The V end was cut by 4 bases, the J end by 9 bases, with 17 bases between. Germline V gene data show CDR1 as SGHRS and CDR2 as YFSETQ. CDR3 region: CASSLGDFESEQFF. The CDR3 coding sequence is TGCGCCAGCAGCCTGGGCGACTTTGAGAGTGAGCAGTTCTTC. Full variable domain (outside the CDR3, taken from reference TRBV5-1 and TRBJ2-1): KAGVTQTPRYLIKTRGQQVTLSCSPISGHRSVSWYQQTPGQGLQFLFEYFSETQRNKGNFPGRFSGRQFSNSRSEMNVSTLELGDSALYLCASSLGDFESEQFFGPGTRLTVL.

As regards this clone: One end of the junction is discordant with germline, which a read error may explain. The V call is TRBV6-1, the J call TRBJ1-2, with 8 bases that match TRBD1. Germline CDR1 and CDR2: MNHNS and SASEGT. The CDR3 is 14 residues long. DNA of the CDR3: TGTGCCAGCAGTGAACCTGGGACAGGCGACCCCGGTCCCTTC. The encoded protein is CASSEPGTGDPGPF.

This CDR3 reads CASSSTGSSGNTIYF. CDR3 DNA: TGTGCCAGCAGCTCCACAGGGAGCTCTGGAAACACCATATATTTT. The V gene is TRBV7-8, the J gene TRBJ1-3, with a possible D match to TRBD1 (6 bases). The germline V gene encodes CDR1 SGHVS and CDR2 FQNEAQ. Trimming shortened V by 4 bases and J by 0 bases, and 10 bases separated the two germline ends. The length of the CDR3 is 15 residues.

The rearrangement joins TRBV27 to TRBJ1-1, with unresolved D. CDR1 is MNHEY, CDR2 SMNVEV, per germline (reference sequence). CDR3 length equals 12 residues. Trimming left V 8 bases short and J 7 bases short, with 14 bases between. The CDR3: CASGSRYSEAFF. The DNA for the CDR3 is TGTGCCAGCGGATCCCGATACAGTGAAGCTTTCTTT.

The chain's CDR3 is CASSLRRAGEQYF. CDR3 coding DNA: TGTGCCAGCAGCTTAAGACGGGCTGGCGAGCAGTACTTC. The chain has TRBV7-2 and TRBJ2-7; D unresolved. The length of the CDR3 is 13 residues. The V and J ends lost 2 bases and 6 bases respectively, with 11 bases between them. From germline, CDR1 is SGHTA and CDR2 FQGNSA.